This T cell receptor (beta chain) is from a study of T-cell memory formation after mild COVID-19. Looking at the study overall: TCR clustering was largely donor specific.

This clonotype was seen at least ten times. Antigen: not known. The study's findings and limits: Pre-infection memory showed some responding clones, and this suggested that cross-reactive memory joined. Later expanders leaned CD4+, whereas clones that contracted between day 15 and 85 were balanced CD4/CD8.

V shed 2 bases, J shed 5 bases, and the junction held 6 bases outside the gene matches. The CDR3 covers 15 residues. The germline V gene encodes CDR1 MNHEY and CDR2 SVGEGT. Constant-segment-primed 5'RACE gave TCR alpha and TCR beta cDNA libraries with sample barcodes and UMIs. MiXCR was run by TCRdb on the 5' RACE reads, yielding one entry per CDR3 protein. The sample contains around 200,000 distinct CDR3 sequences, 15% to 20% of which appear only once. The material sequenced was PBMCs or a T cell subset sorted from them (not recorded which). The J gene is TRBJ2-1, the V gene TRBV6-2 or TRBV6-3, with 7 bases aligning to TRBD2. This clonotype was obtained from a man aged 18 to 35 who had mild COVID-19 (a few samples of this study predate the infection). Cell type and time point are not known. The CDR3 loop reads CASSYDGGMNNEQFF. CDR3 coding DNA: TGTGCCAGCAGTTACGACGGGGGGATGAACAATGAGCAGTTCTTC.